This T cell receptor beta chain derives from a study of blood T cell repertoires in COVID-19. Study details: COVID-19 samples collected from the United States, Italy and Spain covered acute and convalescent phases.

Measured with immunoSEQ multiplex PCR; TCRdb has only the in-frame clones, and not every one. The sample lists 200,000 to 250,000 clones; about four fifths were seen once. CDR1 and CDR2 from the germline V gene are SGHTA and FQGTGA. Trimming took off 5 bases at V and 0 bases at J, with 12 bases between the two ends. The CDR3 loop spans 15 amino acids. The material sequenced was peripheral blood. The V gene is TRBV7-3, the J gene TRBJ2-3; D possibly corresponds to TRBD2 (5 bases). This sequence originates from a woman aged 30 to 39 who had recovered from COVID-19. CDR3 sequence: CASSPLGGSTDTQYF. CDR3 in DNA: TGTGCCAGCAGCCCCTTGGGCGGGAGCACAGATACGCAGTATTTT.